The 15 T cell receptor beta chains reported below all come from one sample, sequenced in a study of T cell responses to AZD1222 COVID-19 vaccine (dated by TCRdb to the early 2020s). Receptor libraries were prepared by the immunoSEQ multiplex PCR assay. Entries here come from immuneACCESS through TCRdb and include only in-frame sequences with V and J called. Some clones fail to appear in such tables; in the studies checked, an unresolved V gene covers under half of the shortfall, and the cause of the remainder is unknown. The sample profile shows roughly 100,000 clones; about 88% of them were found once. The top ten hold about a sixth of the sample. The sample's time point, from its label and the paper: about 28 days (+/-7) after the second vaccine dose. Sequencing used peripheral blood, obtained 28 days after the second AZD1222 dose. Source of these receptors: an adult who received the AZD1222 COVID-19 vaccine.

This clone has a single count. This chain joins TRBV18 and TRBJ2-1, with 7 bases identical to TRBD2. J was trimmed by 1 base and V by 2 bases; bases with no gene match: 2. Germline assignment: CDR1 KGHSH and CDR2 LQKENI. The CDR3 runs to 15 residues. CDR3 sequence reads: CASSPGGGSYNEQFF. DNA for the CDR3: TGTGCCAGCTCACCAGGGGGGGGGTCCTACAATGAGCAGTTCTTC.

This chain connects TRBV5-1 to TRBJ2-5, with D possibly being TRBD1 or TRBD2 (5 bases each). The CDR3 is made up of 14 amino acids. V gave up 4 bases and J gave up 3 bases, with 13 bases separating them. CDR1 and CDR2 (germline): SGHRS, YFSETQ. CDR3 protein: CASSQVVGEETQYF. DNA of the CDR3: TGCGCCAGCAGCCAAGTTGTGGGGGAAGAGACCCAGTACTTC.

In DNA form, the CDR3 reads TGTGCCAGCAGTTTTGGGACCCGACAGGGGTACGAAGCTTTCTTT. Translating it yields CASSFGTRQGYEAFF. This chain joins TRBV28 and TRBJ1-1; TRBD1 matches at 8 bases. Germline lookup yields CDR1 MDHEN and CDR2 SYDVKM. The junction had 11 bases not matched to a gene; V was cut back by 3 bases and J by 8 bases. This CDR3 is 15 amino acids long.

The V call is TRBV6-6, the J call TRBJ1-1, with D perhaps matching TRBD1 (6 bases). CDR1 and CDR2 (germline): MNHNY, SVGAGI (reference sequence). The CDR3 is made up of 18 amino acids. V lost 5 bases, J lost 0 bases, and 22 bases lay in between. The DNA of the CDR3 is TGTGCCAGCAGTCCCTCAATCCTACAGGGAAGCATGAACACTGAAGCTTTCTTT. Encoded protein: CASSPSILQGSMNTEAFF.

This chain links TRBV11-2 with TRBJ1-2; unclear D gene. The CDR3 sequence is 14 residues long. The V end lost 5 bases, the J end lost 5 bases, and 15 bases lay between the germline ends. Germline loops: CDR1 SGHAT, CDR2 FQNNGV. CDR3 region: CASSPFQAGYGYTF. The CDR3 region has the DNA TGTGCCAGCAGCCCCTTTCAGGCGGGGTATGGCTACACCTTC.

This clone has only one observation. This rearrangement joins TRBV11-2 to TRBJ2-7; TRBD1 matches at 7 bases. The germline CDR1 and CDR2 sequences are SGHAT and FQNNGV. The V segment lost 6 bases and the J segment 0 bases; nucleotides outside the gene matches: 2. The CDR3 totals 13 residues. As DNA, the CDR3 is TGTGCCAGCAGGTGGGACAGCTCCTACGAGCAGTACTTC. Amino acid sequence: CASRWDSSYEQYF.

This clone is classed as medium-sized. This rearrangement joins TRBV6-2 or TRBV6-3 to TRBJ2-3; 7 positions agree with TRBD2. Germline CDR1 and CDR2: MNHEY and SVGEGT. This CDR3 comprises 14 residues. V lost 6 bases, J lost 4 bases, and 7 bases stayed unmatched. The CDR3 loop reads CASSPGLESDTQYF. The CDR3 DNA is TGTGCCAGCAGCCCTGGACTAGAATCAGATACGCAGTATTTT.

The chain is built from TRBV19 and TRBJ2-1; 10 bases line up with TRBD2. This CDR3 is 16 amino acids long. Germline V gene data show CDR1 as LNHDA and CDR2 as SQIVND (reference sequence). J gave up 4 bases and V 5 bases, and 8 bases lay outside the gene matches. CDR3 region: CASSQRTSGSYNEQFF. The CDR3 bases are TGTGCCAGTAGTCAAAGGACTAGCGGTTCTTACAATGAGCAGTTCTTC.

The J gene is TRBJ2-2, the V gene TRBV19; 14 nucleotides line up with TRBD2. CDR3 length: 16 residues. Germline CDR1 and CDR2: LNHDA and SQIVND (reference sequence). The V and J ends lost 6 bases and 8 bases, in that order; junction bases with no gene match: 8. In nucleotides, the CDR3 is TGTGCCAGTAGGAGACTAGCGGGAGGGCCTCTTGGGGAGCTGTTTTTT. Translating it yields CASRRLAGGPLGELFF. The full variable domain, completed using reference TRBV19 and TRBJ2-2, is DGGITQSPKYLFRKEGQNVTLSCEQNLNHDAMYWYRQDPGQGLRLIYYSQIVNDFQKGDIAEGYSVSREKKESFPLTVTSAQKNPTAFYLCASRRLAGGPLGELFFGEGSRLTVL.

CDR3: CASSPPQPTGGGGVEKLFF. The CDR3, as DNA: TGTGCCAGCAGCCCACCCCAACCGACAGGGGGCGGAGGAGTAGAAAAACTGTTTTTT. This chain connects TRBV28 to TRBJ1-4; 10 bases agree with TRBD1. After removal of 6 bases from V and 8 bases from J, the junction contained 21 bases not matched to a gene. The length of the CDR3 is 19 residues. CDR1 MDHEN and CDR2 SYDVKM come from the germline V gene.

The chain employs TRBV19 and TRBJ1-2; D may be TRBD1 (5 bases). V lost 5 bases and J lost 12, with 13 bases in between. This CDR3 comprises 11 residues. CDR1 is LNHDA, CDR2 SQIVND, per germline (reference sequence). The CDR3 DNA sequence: TGTGCCAGTAGTGAACCAAGGGGCCACACCTTC. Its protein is CASSEPRGHTF.

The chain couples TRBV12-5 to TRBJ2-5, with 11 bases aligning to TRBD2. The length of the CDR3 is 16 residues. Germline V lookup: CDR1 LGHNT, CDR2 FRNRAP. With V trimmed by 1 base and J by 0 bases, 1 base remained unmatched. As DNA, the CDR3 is TGTGCTAGTGGTTTGGGGACTAGCGGGTACCAAGAGACCCAGTACTTC. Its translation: CASGLGTSGYQETQYF.

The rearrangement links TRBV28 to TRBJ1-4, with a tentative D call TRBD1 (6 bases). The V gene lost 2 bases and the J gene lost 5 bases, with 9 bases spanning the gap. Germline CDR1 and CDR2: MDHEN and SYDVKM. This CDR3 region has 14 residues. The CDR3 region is CASSLGGANEKLFF. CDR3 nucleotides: TGTGCCAGCAGTTTAGGGGGGGCCAATGAAAAACTGTTTTTT.

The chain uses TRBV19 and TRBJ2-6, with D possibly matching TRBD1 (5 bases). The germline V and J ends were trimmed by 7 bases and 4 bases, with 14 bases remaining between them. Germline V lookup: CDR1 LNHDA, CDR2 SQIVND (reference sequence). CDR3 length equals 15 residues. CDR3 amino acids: CASTGQGSGANVLTF. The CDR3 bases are TGTGCCAGTACTGGGCAGGGATCAGGGGCCAACGTCCTGACTTTC. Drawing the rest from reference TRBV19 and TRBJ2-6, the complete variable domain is DGGITQSPKYLFRKEGQNVTLSCEQNLNHDAMYWYRQDPGQGLRLIYYSQIVNDFQKGDIAEGYSVSREKKESFPLTVTSAQKNPTAFYLCASTGQGSGANVLTFGAGSRLTVL.

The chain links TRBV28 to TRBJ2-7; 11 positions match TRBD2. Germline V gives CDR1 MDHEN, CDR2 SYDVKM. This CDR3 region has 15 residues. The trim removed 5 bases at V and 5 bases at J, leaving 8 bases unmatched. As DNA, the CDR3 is TGTGCCAGCAGTGCATCCGGGACTAGCGGCAACGAGCAGTACTTC. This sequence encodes CASSASGTSGNEQYF. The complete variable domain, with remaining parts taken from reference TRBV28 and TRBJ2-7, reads DVKVTQSSRYLVKRTGEKVFLECVQDMDHENMFWYRQDPGLGLRLIYFSYDVKMKEKGDIPEGYSVSREKKERFSLILESASTNQTSMYLCASSASGTSGNEQYFGPGTRLTVT.